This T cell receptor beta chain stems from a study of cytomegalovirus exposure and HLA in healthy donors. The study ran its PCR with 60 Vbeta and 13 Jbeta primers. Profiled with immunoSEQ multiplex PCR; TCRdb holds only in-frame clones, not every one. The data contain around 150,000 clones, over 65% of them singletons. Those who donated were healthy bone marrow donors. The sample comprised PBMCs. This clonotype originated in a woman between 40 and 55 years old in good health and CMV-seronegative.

Written as DNA, the CDR3 is TGTGCCAGCAGTGAAGCGCCTATTTATCAGCCCCAGCATTTT. This encodes CASSEAPIYQPQHF. V usage is TRBV6-1 and J usage is TRBJ1-5; D is uncertain. The CDR3 is 14 residues long. Germline assignment: CDR1 MNHNS and CDR2 SASEGT. V was trimmed by 0 bases and J by 5 bases, leaving 8 bases between them.